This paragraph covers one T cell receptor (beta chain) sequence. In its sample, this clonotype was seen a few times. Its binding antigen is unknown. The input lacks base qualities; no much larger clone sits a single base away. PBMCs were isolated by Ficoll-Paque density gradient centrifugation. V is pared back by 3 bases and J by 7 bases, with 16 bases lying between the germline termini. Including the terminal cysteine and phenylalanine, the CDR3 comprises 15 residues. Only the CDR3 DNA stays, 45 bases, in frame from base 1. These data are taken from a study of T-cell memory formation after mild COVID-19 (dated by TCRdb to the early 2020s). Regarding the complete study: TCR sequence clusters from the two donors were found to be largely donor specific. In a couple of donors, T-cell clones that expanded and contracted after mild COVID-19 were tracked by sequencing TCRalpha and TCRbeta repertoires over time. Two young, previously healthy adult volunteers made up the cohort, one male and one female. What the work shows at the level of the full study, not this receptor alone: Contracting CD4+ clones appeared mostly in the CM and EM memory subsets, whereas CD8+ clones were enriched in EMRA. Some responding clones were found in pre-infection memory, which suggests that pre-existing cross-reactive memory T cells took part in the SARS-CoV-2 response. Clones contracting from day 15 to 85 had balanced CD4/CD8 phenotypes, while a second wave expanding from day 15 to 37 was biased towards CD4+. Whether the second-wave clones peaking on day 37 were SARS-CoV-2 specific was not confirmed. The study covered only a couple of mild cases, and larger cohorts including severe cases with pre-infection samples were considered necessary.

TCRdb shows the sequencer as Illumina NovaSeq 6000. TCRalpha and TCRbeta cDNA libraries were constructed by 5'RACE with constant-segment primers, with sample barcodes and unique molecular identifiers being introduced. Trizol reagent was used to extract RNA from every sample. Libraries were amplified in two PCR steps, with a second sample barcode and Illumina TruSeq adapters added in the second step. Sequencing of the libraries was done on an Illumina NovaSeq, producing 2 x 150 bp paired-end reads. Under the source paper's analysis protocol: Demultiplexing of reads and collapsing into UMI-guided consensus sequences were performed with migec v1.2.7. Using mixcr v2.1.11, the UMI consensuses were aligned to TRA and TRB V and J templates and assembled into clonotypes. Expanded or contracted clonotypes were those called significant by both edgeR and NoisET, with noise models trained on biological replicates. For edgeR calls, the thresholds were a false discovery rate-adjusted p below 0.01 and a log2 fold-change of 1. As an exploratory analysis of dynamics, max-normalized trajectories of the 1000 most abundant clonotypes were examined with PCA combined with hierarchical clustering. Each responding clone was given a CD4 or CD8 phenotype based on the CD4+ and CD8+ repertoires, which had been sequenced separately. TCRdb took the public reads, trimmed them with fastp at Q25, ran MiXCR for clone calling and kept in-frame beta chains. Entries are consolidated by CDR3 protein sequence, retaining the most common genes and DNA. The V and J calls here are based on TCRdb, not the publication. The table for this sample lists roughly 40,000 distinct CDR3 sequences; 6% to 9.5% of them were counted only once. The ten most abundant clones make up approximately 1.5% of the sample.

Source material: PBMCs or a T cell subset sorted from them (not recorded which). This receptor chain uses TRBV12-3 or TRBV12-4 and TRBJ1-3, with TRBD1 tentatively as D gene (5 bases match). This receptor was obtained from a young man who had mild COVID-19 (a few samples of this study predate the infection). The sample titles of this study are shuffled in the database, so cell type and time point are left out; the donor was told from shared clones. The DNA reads TGTGCCAGCAGTTTCCTGGGACCACCGGGGAACACCATATATTTT. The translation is CASSFLGPPGNTIYF.